The 27 T cell receptor beta chains listed next were all sequenced from one sample in a study of blood T cell repertoires in COVID-19 (dated by TCRdb to the early 2020s). The receptor library was made with the immunoSEQ multiplex PCR assay. TCRdb retrieved this table from immuneACCESS and kept in-frame rearrangements only. Not all clones are present; in checked studies, unresolved V genes account for under half, and no reason is known for the remainder. In all, the sample holds about 35,000 clones, and 75% to 90% of those were seen once. Of the sample, around 10% falls within the top ten clones. The sample taken for sequencing was peripheral blood. Receptor source: an elderly man with active COVID-19.

J is TRBJ2-2 and V is TRBV5-1, with TRBD1 matching 7 bases. This CDR3 spans 15 amino acids. V dropped 4 bases and J dropped 1; count of bases not matched to a gene: 4. CDR1 is SGHRS, CDR2 YFSETQ, per germline. This CDR3 is CASSTGQRNTGELFF. Here the CDR3 DNA reads TGCGCCAGCAGCACGGGACAGAGGAACACCGGGGAGCTGTTTTTT.

The rearrangement uses TRBV30 and TRBJ1-2, with a tentative D call TRBD1 (5 bases). The CDR3 totals 13 residues. V gave up 3 bases and J gave up 5 bases, with 13 bases separating them. Per germline, CDR1 GTSNPN and CDR2 SVGIG (reference sequence). CDR3 nucleotides: TGTGCCTGGAGACCGTCGGGGGGGTATGGCTACACCTTC. Protein sequence: CAWRPSGGYGYTF.

The chain couples TRBV7-2 to TRBJ2-7; 15 nucleotides line up with TRBD2. Germline CDR1 and CDR2: SGHTA and FQGNSA. The V gene end was trimmed by 5 bases and the J gene end by 9 bases; junction bases not matched to a gene: 8. The CDR3 spans 15 residues. The CDR3 sequence is CASSAGLAGGPGQYF. CDR3 nucleotide sequence: TGTGCCAGCAGCGCCGGACTAGCGGGAGGGCCTGGGCAGTACTTC.

The rearrangement links TRBV27 to TRBJ1-4, with 10 bases lining up with TRBD1. CDR3 length: 15 residues. The junction had 9 bases not matched to a gene; V was cut back by 6 bases and J by 8 bases. From germline, CDR1 is MNHEY and CDR2 SMNVEV (reference sequence). The DNA of the CDR3 is TGTGCCAGCAGCTCGACAGGGGGCCAATGGGAAAAACTGTTTTTT. This translates into CASSSTGGQWEKLFF.

V and J are TRBV30 and TRBJ2-7; D perhaps matches TRBD1 (5 bases). Germline V gene data show CDR1 as GTSNPN and CDR2 as SVGIG (reference sequence). The CDR3 loop spans 12 amino acids. The germline V and J ends were trimmed by 0 bases and 3 bases, with 6 bases remaining between them. CDR3 protein: CAWSVRGYEQYF. CDR3 DNA: TGTGCCTGGAGTGTAAGGGGCTACGAGCAGTACTTC.

This sequence joins TRBV12-3 or TRBV12-4 and TRBJ1-3, with 7 bases that match TRBD1. Trimming cost V 6 bases and J 8 bases; bases outside gene matches: 4. CDR3 size: 12 residues. CDR3 sequence: CASSPRGDTIYF. Written as DNA, the CDR3 is TGTGCCAGCAGCCCCAGGGGGGACACCATATATTTT.

In nucleotides, the CDR3 is TGTGCCAGCAGCGCTAGCGGCCCCTACGAGCAGTACTTC. This encodes CASSASGPYEQYF. V gene TRBV25-1 combines with J gene TRBJ2-7; TRBD2 agrees at 7 bases. The germline V gene has CDR1 MGHDK and CDR2 SYGVNS. J gave up 2 bases and V 6 bases, and 4 bases lay outside the gene matches. CDR3 length: 13 residues.

The chain recombines TRBV10-3 with TRBJ1-1; TRBD1 matches at 10 bases. This CDR3 is 14 amino acids long. The germline gives CDR1 ENHRY, CDR2 SYGVKD. V trimming: 6 bases; J trimming: 6 bases; junction bases outside the gene matches: 7. The CDR3 DNA follows: TGTGCCATCAGATCGACAGGGGGCACGTCTGAAGCTTTCTTT. Translation gives CAIRSTGGTSEAFF.

The chain is built from TRBV5-5 and TRBJ1-3; tentatively, D is TRBD1 (6 bases). Trimming took off 0 bases at V and 4 bases at J, with 14 bases between the two ends. The CDR3 is made up of 16 amino acids. In germline, CDR1 is SGHKS, CDR2 YYEKEE (reference sequence). The CDR3 region is CASSLDLGAGGNTIYF. CDR3 nucleotide sequence: TGTGCCAGCAGCTTGGACCTGGGGGCCGGAGGAAACACCATATATTTT.

The chain couples TRBV18 to TRBJ2-4; 7 bases agree with TRBD1. The CDR3 is 16 residues long. Germline CDR1 is KGHSH and CDR2 is LQKENI. Losses at the gene ends were 0 bases for V and 6 bases for J; bases not matched to a gene: 8. This CDR3 is CASSPPEGGVRNIQYF. CDR3 coding DNA: TGTGCCAGCTCACCACCGGAAGGGGGCGTACGAAACATTCAGTACTTC.

The chain has TRBV2 and TRBJ2-7; no firm D call. Trimming pared 1 base from V and 9 bases from J, leaving 16 bases between. The germline CDR1 and CDR2 sequences are SNHLY and FYNNEI. The CDR3 totals 14 residues. This CDR3 is CASSEDRVTLGQYF. The CDR3 DNA is TGTGCCAGCAGTGAAGACCGGGTAACCCTAGGGCAGTACTTC.

The chain links TRBV5-1 to TRBJ2-2, with 7 bases that match TRBD1. Per germline, CDR1 SGHRS and CDR2 YFSETQ. The CDR3 is made up of 14 amino acids. The V segment lost 4 bases and the J segment 1 base; nucleotides outside the gene matches: 1. In DNA, the CDR3 is TGCGCCAGCAGCGGGACAGTGAACACCGGGGAGCTGTTTTTT. Protein: CASSGTVNTGELFF.

The J gene is TRBJ2-7, the V gene TRBV4-1; 15 bases align to TRBD2. Per the germline V gene, CDR1 is MGHRA and CDR2 is YSYEKL. The trim removed 1 base at V and 5 bases at J, leaving 6 bases unmatched. This CDR3 is built from 17 residues. The CDR3: CASSQGLGLAGGNEQYF. The CDR3 region has the DNA TGCGCCAGCAGCCAAGGGCTGGGACTAGCGGGAGGTAACGAGCAGTACTTC.

The rearrangement uses TRBV5-6 and TRBJ1-1, with D tentatively TRBD1 (6 bases). Germline CDR1 is SGHDT and CDR2 is YYEEEE. This CDR3 is built from 14 residues. V gave up 4 bases and J gave up 4 bases, with 14 bases separating them. This CDR3 is CASSQSGGGTEAFF. CDR3 bases: TGTGCCAGCAGCCAAAGTGGGGGCGGCACTGAAGCTTTCTTT.

The chain links TRBV2 to TRBJ2-3; 8 nucleotides align to TRBD2. Germline trimming cut 7 bases from V and 5 bases from J; bases unmatched to any gene: 8. CDR3 length equals 14 residues. Germline V gene lookup returns CDR1 SNHLY and CDR2 FYNNEI. CDR3 residues: CASKPGGTVDTQYF. CDR3 nucleotides: TGTGCCAGCAAACCGGGGGGGACGGTAGATACGCAGTATTTT.

The rearrangement uses TRBV5-1 and TRBJ1-1, with 8 nucleotides matching TRBD1. CDR3 length equals 15 residues. Trimming took 3 bases from V and 0 from J; bases not matched to a gene: 4. Germline values: CDR1 SGHRS, CDR2 YFSETQ. The CDR3 DNA reads TGCGCCAGCAGCTATTGGACAGGGATGAACACTGAAGCTTTCTTT. It is translated as CASSYWTGMNTEAFF.

The gene calls are TRBV24-1 and TRBJ2-2, with 11 bases identical to TRBD1. The CDR3 loop spans 15 amino acids. CDR1 KGHDR and CDR2 SFDVKD come from the germline V gene. The V and J ends lost 7 bases and 1 base, in that order; junction bases with no gene match: 1. This CDR3 reads CATRGQGGNTGELFF. The CDR3 DNA is TGTGCCACCAGGGGACAGGGGGGGAACACCGGGGAGCTGTTTTTT.

This chain uses TRBV28 with TRBJ1-2; no clear D. The germline gives CDR1 MDHEN, CDR2 SYDVKM. With 2 bases removed from V and 4 bases from J, the gap between germline ends came to 11 bases. This CDR3 comprises 14 residues. The CDR3 sequence is CASSLGQSPYGYTF. CDR3 DNA sequence: TGTGCCAGCAGTTTAGGGCAGAGCCCCTATGGCTACACCTTC.

The chain employs TRBV28 and TRBJ2-1, with a tentative D call TRBD2 (6 bases). Trimming cost V 6 bases and J 5 bases, with 17 bases left between them. CDR1 is MDHEN and CDR2 is SYDVKM in the germline V gene. CDR3 size: 15 residues. The CDR3 DNA sequence: TGTGCCAGCAGCACCCCGCCGGGAGACAACAATGAGCAGTTCTTC. Residues: CASSTPPGDNNEQFF. The full variable domain, completed using reference TRBV28 and TRBJ2-1, is DVKVTQSSRYLVKRTGEKVFLECVQDMDHENMFWYRQDPGLGLRLIYFSYDVKMKEKGDIPEGYSVSREKKERFSLILESASTNQTSMYLCASSTPPGDNNEQFFGPGTRLTVL.

The chain couples TRBV29-1 to TRBJ2-5; perhaps TRBD2 as D (5 bases). V was cut by 6 bases and J by 1 base, with 9 bases left in between. The germline CDR1 and CDR2 sequences are SQVTM and ANQGSEA. This CDR3 has 12 residues. This CDR3 is CSVLALQETQYF. CDR3 nucleotides: TGCAGCGTCCTAGCTCTCCAAGAGACCCAGTACTTC.

This sequence joins TRBV2 and TRBJ2-6, with D tentatively TRBD1 (6 bases). CDR1 is SNHLY and CDR2 is FYNNEI in the germline V gene. This CDR3 comprises 18 residues. The V and J ends lost 5 bases and 1 base respectively, with 18 bases between them. The CDR3 nucleotides read TGTGCCAGCAGTAAGCTCCCACCACAGGGTTCTGGGGCCAACGTCCTGACTTTC. Residues: CASSKLPPQGSGANVLTF.

This rearrangement joins TRBV6-5 to TRBJ2-5, with D perhaps TRBD2 (5 bases). This CDR3 contains 10 residues. CDR1 is MNHEY and CDR2 is SVGAGI in the germline V gene. The CDR3 loop reads CVSGLKTQYF. In DNA, the CDR3 is TGTGTGAGCGGCCTGAAGACCCAGTACTTC.

This chain joins TRBV28 and TRBJ2-7, with 7 nucleotides matching TRBD2. V lost 6 bases, J lost 3 bases, and 8 bases stayed unmatched. The CDR3 runs to 14 residues. The V gene's germline CDR1 is MDHEN and CDR2 SYDVKM. The DNA of the CDR3 is TGTGCCAGCAGCCCGGGGGGTCTCTACTACGAGCAGTACTTC. It translates to CASSPGGLYYEQYF.

The V and J genes are TRBV5-4 and TRBJ1-6; D unresolved. V dropped 0 bases and J dropped 6 bases, with 13 bases sitting between them. This CDR3 is built from 16 residues. CDR1 and CDR2 from the germline V gene are SGHNT and YYREEE (reference sequence). In DNA, the CDR3 is TGTGCCAGCAGCTTGGCCGGGAGGCAGACTAATTCACCCCTCCACTTT. Translated: CASSLAGRQTNSPLHF. Full variable domain (missing parts from reference TRBV5-4 and TRBJ1-6): ETGVTQSPTHLIKTRGQQVTLRCSSQSGHNTVSWYQQALGQGPQFIFQYYREEENGRGNFPPRFSGLQFPNYSSELNVNALELDDSALYLCASSLAGRQTNSPLHFGNGTRLTVT.

With respect to this clone: This specimen includes other DNA sequences encoding the same CDR3. This rearrangement joins TRBV7-2 to TRBJ2-7; 8 nucleotides agree with TRBD2. CDR1 is SGHTA and CDR2 is FQGNSA in the germline V gene. V dropped 3 bases and J dropped 3; count of bases not matched to a gene: 4. The CDR3 runs 14 residues. This chain's CDR3 is CASSFSGIVYEQYF. The CDR3, as DNA: TGTGCCAGCAGCTTTAGCGGGATAGTCTACGAGCAGTACTTC.

The chain uses TRBV5-3 and TRBJ2-2; 10 bases are a match to TRBD1. TRBV5-3 counts as an open reading frame of uncertain function. With V trimmed by 4 bases and J by 3 bases, 12 bases remained unmatched. This CDR3 has 18 amino acids. The DNA of the CDR3 is TGTGCCAGAAGCCCTCCCCGGACAGGGGGGATGGACACCGGGGAGCTGTTTTTT. Amino acid sequence: CARSPPRTGGMDTGELFF.

This clone has a single count. The V and J genes are TRBV28 and TRBJ2-7; 9 nucleotides line up with TRBD1. Trimming took 5 bases from V and 3 from J; bases not matched to a gene: 8. CDR1 is MDHEN, CDR2 SYDVKM, per germline. The CDR3 is 15 residues long. The DNA of the CDR3 is TGTGCCAGCAGTGCCCAGGGGACAGGGAACTACGAGCAGTACTTC. Translation gives CASSAQGTGNYEQYF.